This note documents a single T cell receptor (beta chain) sequence. The antigen remains unidentified. The data derive from a study of cytomegalovirus exposure and HLA in healthy donors. Notes on the study in general: In an earlier analysis, in approximately 570 donors, most V segments appeared productive either ~90% or ~30% of the time. There were some public TCRs occurring in many donors, but most TCR sequences were rare.

13 Jbeta primers and 60 Vbeta primers were used for the PCR. Profiling relied on immunoSEQ multiplex PCR, and the TCRdb table lists in-frame clones only, not all of them. The sample yields more than 100,000 clones, about 73% seen once. Sequencing was performed on PBMCs. This TCR came from a woman aged 25 to 39 in good health and CMV-seropositive.

CDR3 region: CASSLSVATGGGEKLFF. The CDR3 DNA follows: TGTGCCAGCAGCCTAAGTGTGGCGACAGGGGGGGGTGAAAAACTGTTTTTT. This chain links TRBV7-6 with TRBJ1-4; 9 bases match TRBD1. The V gene's germline CDR1 is SGHVS and CDR2 FNYEAQ. Losses at the gene ends were 5 bases for V and 7 bases for J; bases not matched to a gene: 14. The CDR3 sequence is 17 residues long. Variable domain in full (rest from reference TRBV7-6 and TRBJ1-4): GAGVSQSPRYKVTKRGQDVALRCDPISGHVSLYWYRQALGQGPEFLTYFNYEAQQDKSGLPNDRFSAERPEGSISTLTIQRTEQRDSAMYRCASSLSVATGGGEKLFFGSGTQLSVL.